This TCR beta chain was sequenced for a study of blood T cell repertoires in COVID-19. At the level of the study: Acute and convalescent COVID-19 samples came from the United States, Italy and Spain.

How the authors handled the data: It was from reference gene primer amplification that nucleated cell counts were estimated. Sequencing used immunoSEQ multiplex PCR; TCRdb keeps in-frame clones, though not all of them. The V and J calls and clone size come from that table; D and trimming were worked out from the DNA. The sample comprises a few hundred thousand clones, around 89% of which are singletons, and around 13% rests with the top ten. The CDR3 is 15 residues long. Germline lookup yields CDR1 SGHRS and CDR2 YFSETQ. Trimming took 0 bases from V and 6 from J; bases not matched to a gene: 2. This clone appeared once.

The receptor comes from a woman aged 60-75 years with acute or convalescent COVID-19. The chain employs TRBV5-1 and TRBJ2-1, with 11 positions matching TRBD2. Sequencing input: peripheral blood. As DNA, the CDR3 is TGCGCCAGCAGCTTGGCTAGCGGGAGGAGCAATGAGCAGTTCTTC. Protein: CASSLASGRSNEQFF.